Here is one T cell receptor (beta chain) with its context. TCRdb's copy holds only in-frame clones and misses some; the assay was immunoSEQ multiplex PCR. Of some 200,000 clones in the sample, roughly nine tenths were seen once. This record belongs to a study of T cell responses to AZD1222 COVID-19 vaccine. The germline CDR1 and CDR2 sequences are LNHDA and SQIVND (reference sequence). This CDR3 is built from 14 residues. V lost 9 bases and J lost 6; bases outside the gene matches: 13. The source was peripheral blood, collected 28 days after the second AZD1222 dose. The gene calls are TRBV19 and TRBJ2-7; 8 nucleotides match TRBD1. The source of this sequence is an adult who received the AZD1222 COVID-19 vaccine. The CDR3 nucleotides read TGTGCCAGCCGAATAGACAGGGGAATGGGCGAGCAGTACTTC. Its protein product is CASRIDRGMGEQYF.